This entry lists 4 T cell receptor beta chains sequenced from one sample in a study of identical twins' blood T cells. MiXCR, applied by TCRdb to the 5' RACE reads, yields one record per CDR3 protein. The data show 300,000 to 400,000 distinct CDR3 sequences, about 28% seen once. Sequences were obtained from PBMCs. The receptors here all came from a woman aged 18-49 years in good health.

A note on this clonotype: No conserved phenylalanine or tryptophan ends this CDR3, so it is likely a read error. The rearrangement links TRBV28 to TRBJ2-5, with a tentative D call TRBD1 (6 bases). Trimming shortened V by 2 bases and J by 3 bases, and 10 bases separated the two germline ends. This CDR3 comprises 14 residues. Germline V lookup: CDR1 MDHEN, CDR2 SYDVKM. DNA for the CDR3: TGTGCCAGCAGTTTACCGACAGGCGAAGAGACCCAGTACTTA. Translation gives CASSLPTGEETQYL.

This clonotype was seen more than once but under ten times. J is TRBJ2-3 and V is TRBV20-1; D is unresolved. Between the trimmed V and J ends, which lost 5 bases and 0 bases, there was a span of 3 bases. CDR3 length equals 11 residues. CDR1 and CDR2 (germline): DFQATT, SNEGSKA (reference sequence). The CDR3 reads CSAVSTDTQYF. The CDR3 DNA follows: TGCAGTGCTGTTAGCACAGATACGCAGTATTTT.

The chain is built from TRBV5-1 and TRBJ1-1; no clear D gene. Germline V gene sequence: CDR1 SGHRS, CDR2 YFSETQ. Trimming cost V 4 bases and J 6 bases, with 16 bases left between them. The CDR3 length is 14 residues. The CDR3 region is CASSRGGDNAEAFF. The DNA for the CDR3 is TGCGCCAGCAGCCGGGGAGGAGATAATGCTGAAGCTTTCTTT.

This clonotype was seen a few times. This chain connects TRBV29-1 to TRBJ2-3; 11 bases are a match to TRBD2. The germline V gene encodes CDR1 SQVTM and CDR2 ANQGSEA. This CDR3 has 16 amino acids. V lost 6 bases to trimming and J lost 3 bases; unmatched junction nucleotides: 11. Here the CDR3 reads CSVRSRLAGGTDTQYF. DNA of the CDR3: TGCAGCGTCCGGTCTCGGCTAGCGGGAGGAACAGATACGCAGTATTTT.